Listed here are 18 T cell receptor beta chains from one sample, sequenced in a study of CD8 T cells in Susac syndrome. With random hexamers, reverse transcription was performed on about 0.5 to 1 ug of RNA. In TCRdb, the immunoSEQ multiplex PCR reads were re-called with MiXCR into one record per CDR3 protein. Of 150,000 to 190,000 distinct CDR3 sequences listed, approximately 95% were seen once; the top ten hold approximately 0.17%. Source material: CD4+ T cells from PBMCs. Receptors originate from a human donor with Susac syndrome.

The CDR3 DNA sequence: TGTGCCAGCAGCGGGGTAGTGGGCGGCTACACCTTC. It codes for CASSGVVGGYTF. V and J are TRBV7-2 and TRBJ1-2; D is unresolved. Trimming left V 5 bases short and J 8 bases short, with 12 bases between. CDR3 length equals 12 residues. CDR1 and CDR2 from the germline V gene are SGHTA and FQGNSA.

The V call is TRBV15, the J call TRBJ2-3; D ambiguous. The CDR3 loop spans 14 amino acids. Deletions cut 0 bases from V and 5 bases from J, with 9 bases between. The V gene's germline CDR1 is LNHNV and CDR2 YYDKDF (reference sequence). CDR3 protein: CATSRDLVQDTQYF. CDR3 in DNA: TGTGCCACCAGCAGAGATCTGGTTCAAGATACGCAGTATTTT.

V is TRBV7-9 and J is TRBJ1-1; D gene ambiguous. CDR1 and CDR2 (germline): SEHNR, FQNEAQ (reference sequence). The V end lost 8 bases, the J end lost 1 base, and 11 bases lay between the germline ends. The CDR3 is 13 amino acids. CDR3 in DNA: TGTGCCAGCCAGGAGGACGGGAACACTGAAGCTTTCTTT. As protein: CASQEDGNTEAFF.

The CDR3 DNA follows: TGTGCCAGCAGCGCGGTTGGAGTCAAGGGGGCGGACGAGCAGTACTTC. This encodes CASSAVGVKGADEQYF. This chain joins TRBV5-6 and TRBJ2-7; TRBD1 agrees at 7 bases. With 4 bases clipped from V and 5 bases from J, the junction kept 15 bases outside the gene matches. The V gene's germline CDR1 is SGHDT and CDR2 YYEEEE. The CDR3 has 16 amino acids.

This chain links TRBV12-3 or TRBV12-4 with TRBJ1-2, with 9 nucleotides matching TRBD1. The CDR3 extends over 13 amino acids. The junction had 6 bases not matched to a gene; V was cut back by 7 bases and J by 6 bases. The CDR3 loop reads CASNLRQGDGYTF. The CDR3, as DNA: TGTGCCAGCAATCTGCGACAGGGGGATGGCTACACCTTC.

V is TRBV19 and J is TRBJ1-6; D ambiguous. Germline V gene sequence: CDR1 LNHDA, CDR2 SQIVND (reference sequence). The CDR3 is 15 amino acids. The ends were cut back, 4 bases at V and 0 bases at J, with 7 bases in the middle. As DNA, the CDR3 is TGTGCCAGTAGTAGCCAGAGCTCCTATAATTCACCCCTCCACTTT. Translating it yields CASSSQSSYNSPLHF. The full variable domain, completed using reference TRBV19 and TRBJ1-6, is DGGITQSPKYLFRKEGQNVTLSCEQNLNHDAMYWYRQDPGQGLRLIYYSQIVNDFQKGDIAEGYSVSREKKESFPLTVTSAQKNPTAFYLCASSSQSSYNSPLHFGNGTRLTVT.

The V call is TRBV5-1, the J call TRBJ1-2; D is perhaps TRBD1 (6 bases). Germline CDR1 and CDR2: SGHRS and YFSETQ. V shed 0 bases and J shed 4 bases, with 13 bases lying between them. The CDR3 consists of 15 residues. In DNA, the CDR3 is TGCGCCAGCAGCTTGGAAGGAGGGGGACTCTATGGCTACACCTTC. Translated: CASSLEGGGLYGYTF.

This chain connects TRBV20-1 to TRBJ2-5, with 13 bases lining up with TRBD2. V shed 1 base and J 5 bases; nucleotides not matched to a gene: 4. Germline assignment: CDR1 DFQATT and CDR2 SNEGSKA (reference sequence). The CDR3 covers 15 residues. In DNA form, the CDR3 reads TGCAGTGCTAGAGGACTAGCGGGAGGTTTTGAGACCCAGTACTTC. This translates into CSARGLAGGFETQYF.

The V gene is TRBV14, the J gene TRBJ1-1; D is unclear. The germline gives CDR1 SGHDN, CDR2 FVKESK. Trimming stripped 7 bases from V and 1 base from J, with 7 bases between. The CDR3 runs 12 residues. CDR3: CASKEGNTEAFF. The CDR3 coding sequence is TGTGCCAGCAAGGAGGGGAACACTGAAGCTTTCTTT.

The chain couples TRBV6-6 to TRBJ2-4; D is possibly TRBD1 or TRBD2 (5 bases each). V shed 8 bases and J shed 6 bases, with 8 bases lying between them. This CDR3 comprises 11 residues. Germline values: CDR1 MNHNY, CDR2 SVGAGI (reference sequence). CDR3 sequence: CASGTANIQYF. The DNA for the CDR3 is TGTGCCAGCGGGACCGCAAACATTCAGTACTTC.

The chain is built from TRBV7-8 and TRBJ2-7, with D perhaps TRBD1 or TRBD2 (5 bases each). The CDR3 length is 15 residues. V was shortened by 1 base and J by 3 bases, with 13 bases between the two germline ends. In germline, CDR1 is SGHVS, CDR2 FQNEAQ. CDR3 DNA: TGTGCCAGCAGCTTAGATGCAGGTGGGGGCTACGAGCAGTACTTC. It specifies CASSLDAGGGYEQYF.

This chain uses TRBV20-1 with TRBJ2-3; 9 bases fit TRBD2. The CDR3 has 14 amino acids. With 6 bases clipped from V and 1 base from J, the junction kept 5 bases outside the gene matches. Germline V gives CDR1 DFQATT, CDR2 SNEGSKA (reference sequence). The CDR3 here is CSAPRLAGTDTQYF. The DNA of the CDR3 is TGCAGTGCCCCTAGACTAGCGGGCACAGATACGCAGTATTTT.

The J gene is TRBJ2-7, the V gene TRBV6-1; the match to TRBD1 covers 7 bases. Germline V gene sequence: CDR1 MNHNS, CDR2 SASEGT. With V trimmed by 7 bases and J by 3 bases, 9 bases remained unmatched. The CDR3 consists of 14 residues. CDR3 sequence (DNA): TGTGCCAGCACCCACCGGGACAGCTACTACGAGCAGTACTTC. It is translated as CASTHRDSYYEQYF.

This clonotype was seen only once. This chain connects TRBV9 to TRBJ2-1; no firm D call. Deletions cut 2 bases from V and 1 base from J, with 10 bases between. CDR3 length: 15 residues. Germline CDR1 SGDLS, CDR2 YYNGEE. The CDR3 loop reads CASSVRPESYNEQFF. In nucleotides, the CDR3 is TGTGCCAGCAGCGTGCGTCCTGAGTCCTACAATGAGCAGTTCTTC.

This chain connects TRBV12-3 or TRBV12-4 to TRBJ1-5; D perhaps matches TRBD1 (6 bases). CDR3 size: 14 residues. The ends were cut back, 3 bases at V and 2 bases at J, with 8 bases in the middle. CDR3 in DNA: TGTGCCAGCAGTTTTAAGGGGGGCAATCAGCCCCAGCATTTT. Translating gives CASSFKGGNQPQHF.

V and J are TRBV3-1 and TRBJ2-1, with unresolved D. V lost 1 base and J 7 bases, leaving 5 bases between the germline ends. This CDR3 is built from 12 residues. Per germline, CDR1 LGHDT and CDR2 YNNKEL (reference sequence). The CDR3 nucleotides read TGTGCCAGCAGCCAAGGGCTTAATGAGCAGTTCTTC. Translation gives CASSQGLNEQFF.

This clonotype was found once. The gene calls are TRBV5-3 and TRBJ1-6; perhaps TRBD1 as D (5 bases). TRBV5-3 is an open reading frame, and its role is uncertain. The CDR3 is 13 residues long. The V end was cut by 7 bases, the J end by 10 bases, with 15 bases between. This CDR3 is CARLRDSCSPLHF. CDR3 nucleotides: TGTGCCAGATTGAGGGACTCGTGCTCACCCCTCCACTTT.

This chain joins TRBV20-1 and TRBJ1-2; no firm D call. CDR1 and CDR2 (germline): DFQATT, SNEGSKA (reference sequence). Trimming cost V 5 bases and J 4 bases, with 11 bases left between them. The CDR3 loop spans 12 amino acids. DNA for the CDR3: TGCAGTGCTCGCGACGGAGGCTATGGCTACACCTTC. Protein: CSARDGGYGYTF.